The rows below give T cell receptor beta chains drawn from one sample of a study of response to subunit inactivated influenza vaccine. TCRdb reanalysed the RT-PCR reads using MiXCR and keeps one entry per CDR3 protein. Here the sample spans approximately 500,000 distinct CDR3 sequences, approximately 22% being singletons. Another study also made use of these data, one on T cells expressing NK-cell markers.

The material was CD4+ T cells sorted from PBMCs, obtained 11 to 12 days after vaccination. These receptors were obtained from a middle-aged man who received an inactivated influenza vaccine. CDR3s include the opening cysteine and the closing phenylalanine or tryptophan. D genes are given only for firm matches. Some rows have no size entry. The others give once, few or many, or a class for an expanded clone.

>few|13|TRBV5-1|TRBJ2-3|NA
TGCGCCAGCAGCTGGCCGGCAAGCGATACGCAGTATTTT
CASSWPASDTQYF
>many|16|TRBV12-3/TRBV12-4|TRBJ2-7|NA
TGTGCCAGCAGTGCCAGAACGAGACAGTCATCCTACGAGCAGTACTTC
CASSARTRQSSYEQYF
>NA|13|TRBV12-3/TRBV12-4|TRBJ1-5|NA
TGTGCCAGCAGTTTAGCGTATGATCAGCCCCAGCATTTT
CASSLAYDQPQHF
>few|17|TRBV24-1|TRBJ2-3|TRBD1
TGTGCCACCAGTGAGAGGGGGACAGGGGCGGTCACAGATACGCAGTATTTT
CATSERGTGAVTDTQYF
>many|13|TRBV29-1|TRBJ2-1|TRBD2
TGCAGCGTTTTGCGGGAGGGCAACAATGAGCAGTTCTTC
CSVLREGNNEQFF
>few|14|TRBV20-1|TRBJ1-1|TRBD1
TGCAGTGCTACTACAGGGGGCGCGGACACTGAAGCTTTCTTT
CSATTGGADTEAFF
>once|14|TRBV3-1|TRBJ1-1|TRBD1
TGTGCCAGCAGCCGTCACAGGGGAAACACTGAAGCTTTCTTT
CASSRHRGNTEAFF
>NA|15|TRBV12-3/TRBV12-4|TRBJ2-7|NA
TGTGCCAGCAGTAGACCCGGGCAGGGGTTCTACGAGCAGTACTTC
CASSRPGQGFYEQYF
>NA|13|TRBV12-3/TRBV12-4|TRBJ1-5|NA
TGTGCCAGCAGTTCCCAGGGGTACCAGCCCCAGCATTTT
CASSSQGYQPQHF
>NA|15|TRBV6-1|TRBJ2-1|TRBD2
TGTGCCAGCATCCTGACTAGCGGGAGTAGCGGTGAGCAGTTCTTC
CASILTSGSSGEQFF